This T cell receptor (beta chain) came from a study of cytomegalovirus exposure and HLA in healthy donors (TCRdb year 2017). Background on the whole study: According to an earlier analysis of a few hundred of the donors, 150 million to 200 million T cells yielded roughly 110 million unique TCR beta sequences and about 300 Gb of sequence data. About 300 gigabases of sequencing data and tens of millions of unique TCR sequences were included in an early release covering about 600 HLA-typed donors. Of the 398 genotyped donors, 81% fell in the genetic ancestry cluster associated with self-reported Caucasian donors. The study aimed to test whether signatures of past pathogen exposure could be identified by cataloging public T cell receptors. The study used immunosequencing to profile the T cell repertoires of 666 subjects and linked those repertoires to cytomegalovirus serostatus. Along with the roughly 700-subject first cohort, a separate validation cohort of more than 90 different subjects was used. The study combined high-throughput TCR immunosequencing, statistical association of individual TCRs with disease status, and machine learning to predict cytomegalovirus infection status. A later analysis re-analyzed previously published TCR beta repertoires from 600 to 850 donors and added high-resolution HLA genotyping to study TCR occurrence patterns. The later analysis used no new phenotypic data to find candidate immune exposures, relying instead on TCR beta sequences and their occurrence across donors. To decide whether each TCR beta V gene segment behaved as functional or pseudogenic, an earlier analysis of some 580 of the donors relied on high-throughput TCR beta sequencing. Donor age, sex, ethnicity and CMV serostatus were compiled together with the repertoire data. A later genetic analysis took genome-wide SNP genotypes for about 55% of the 666 donors and used that subset as a discovery cohort. Every repertoire in the discovery cohort had been generated on one and the same sequencing platform. HLA typing included class I and class II loci at four-digit resolution. Typing coverage varied by locus: about 620-640 donors for A, B, C, DRB1 and DQB1; some 520 for DQA1; 600 to 610 for DPA1; roughly 470 for DPB1. Because of strong linkage in the cohort, 4 to 6 DR-DQ haplotypes were treated as single units for association and clustering. Across approximately 400 genotyped donors of the cohort, an average of about 250,000 unique TCR beta nucleotide sequences per donor were sequenced, and 15% to 20% of those sequences were non-productive.

CDR1 MDHEN and CDR2 SYDVKM are derived from the germline V gene. The CDR3 holds 13 amino acids from the cysteine to the phenylalanine. Just the 39-base CDR3 DNA is kept, in frame starting at base 1. V trim: 10 bases; J trim: 7 bases; unmatched bases: 7. Overall study outcomes, separate from this receptor: HLA typing was unavailable for some donors at each locus, so association tests used only the typed subset. Several of the top co-occurrence clusters appeared to be linked to parvovirus B19, influenza, CMV and Epstein-Barr virus, according to a later analysis. Presence/absence analyses assumed roughly uniform sequencing depth across donors, an assumption that may not hold. Only TCR beta chains were sequenced in this cohort, and the absence of alpha or paired-chain data limited detectable features. Most TCR sequences were seen in very few donors, while some public TCRs were found in many individuals. A later analysis found that TCR association rates varied across HLA loci, with DRB1 alleles showing the most associated TCRs and HLA-C alleles the fewest. A later analysis associated about 17,000 TCR beta sequences with specific HLA alleles at a false discovery rate of 0.05. When HLA alleles, especially DR and DQ, strongly co-occurred, TCR associations were difficult to assign to individual alleles. In vitro tests confirmed that a few of the cytomegalovirus-associated TCR beta chains recognize cytomegalovirus antigens. A total of roughly 160 TCR beta chains were listed by the study as associated with cytomegalovirus. The authors suggested that the approach could potentially be generalized to other disease states and immunological phenotypes. The sequencing pipeline was judged likely to have produced a cluster of highly shared sequence variants as a technical artifact. Compared with the roughly 670-donor mean, donors in an Asian-associated ancestry cluster had fewer N-insertions in productive TCRs, according to a later genetic analysis. In a later genetic analysis, a missense DCLRE1C variant was associated with V-gene and J-gene trimming of TCR beta chains, and the association was replicated in an independent cohort. Because counts were too low, approximately 15 rarely observed V segments, including chromosome 9 orphons, were excluded from the earlier analysis of roughly 580 of the donors. In a later analysis, HLA-associated TCR beta chains were found to be more clonally expanded and to have lower generation probabilities than equally common non-associated chains. In an earlier analysis of roughly 560 of the donors, most TCR beta V segments were observed in productive rearrangements about 87% or about 30% of the time, broadly matching IMGT annotations. A further reported finding was that TCR beta sequences accurately predicted the HLA-A and HLA-B alleles for most subjects in the first cohort. A later analysis found that most CMV-associated TCR beta chains appeared HLA-restricted, with HLA associations seemingly driven largely by CMV exposure. Correlated functional status among segregating V segments might be attributable to linkage disequilibrium, but an unknown experimental factor could not be ruled out. The only immune exposure information available for the cohort was CMV serostatus. Cytomegalovirus status was reported to be diagnosed by the classifier with high specificity and sensitivity in both the original and validation cohorts. The 87-base-pair reads could not distinguish some IMGT-functional V segments, including TRBV6-2 and TRBV6-3, so those segments were excluded.

The cohort was made up of several hundred healthy bone marrow donors. At the time of sampling, all cohort members were nominally healthy, though unrecorded immune exposures were likely present. The donor tested CMV seropositive, placing the donor among the 250 to 300 seropositive members of the cohort. A peripheral blood sample was collected from each donor, and TCR beta sequencing was performed on peripheral blood mononuclear cells. The Qiagen DNeasy Blood Extraction Kit was used to extract genomic DNA from the blood cell samples. The library was made by the immunoSEQ multiplex PCR assay. For the multiplex PCR, a mixture combining 60 forward primers for TCR Vbeta segments and 13 reverse primers for TCR Jbeta segments was used. A multiplex PCR assay on genomic DNA amplified the CDR3 region of rearranged TCR beta genes. The Illumina HiSeq System was used to sequence the amplified TCR beta libraries as 87-base-pair reads. In the authors' own workflow: A later analysis tallied 75 million to 85 million unique TCR beta chains across the 700 or so repertoires, and about 12 million of those chains were shared by two or more donors. A nearest-neighbor algorithm error-corrected the raw reads and collapsed the reads into unique sequences, merging closely related sequences to remove PCR and sequencing errors. To assign V, D and J gene segments, CDR3 sequences were aligned to IMGT reference sequences. Each retained sequence needed at least a six-nucleotide match to both a V gene segment and a J gene segment. A rearrangement was called productive if the CDR3 had no stop codons and remained in frame with V and J, and every other rearrangement was called non-productive. CDR3 was defined according to IMGT convention as the region running from the second conserved V-encoded cysteine to the conserved J-encoded phenylalanine. In an earlier analysis of roughly 580 of the donors, sequences lacking an unambiguous match to a single V gene segment were excluded. An earlier analysis of several hundred of the donors called V segments functional above 56.7% productive rearrangements and segregating when the between-donor standard deviation exceeded 5%. A statistical classification framework was developed to diagnose cytomegalovirus status using the catalog of TCR beta chain sequences. V and J gene assignment, in a later analysis, came from comparing TCR nucleotide sequences with IMGT/GENE-DB human TR gene sequences. In a later analysis, CDR3 sequences and most-parsimonious VDJ recombination scenarios were assigned using the TCRdist pipeline. In a later analysis, each TCR beta chain was defined by its CDR3 amino acid sequence together with its V-gene family, and reads lacking a unique V-gene family were excluded. As a way to deal with suspected cross-contamination and a sequencing artifact, a later analysis dropped 500 to 700 nucleotide sequences that were highly shared and had low generation probability. For each public chain, a later analysis derived a clonal expansion index from normalized ranks of inferred template counts within each repertoire. A later analysis computed generation probabilities with a VDJ recombination model fitted to out-of-frame rearrangements, and checked the results against IGoR. Hypergeometric tests were used in a later analysis to score TCR-TCR, TCR-HLA and TCR-CMV co-occurrence, with a repertoire-size bias correction applied to the TCR pairs. To estimate false discovery rates, a later analysis permuted the HLA or CMV assignments 20 times. In a later analysis, co-occurring TCRs were grouped using DBSCAN, with TCRdist sequence similarity added in when clustering inside HLA-allele-positive subsets. For co-occurrence clustering, repertoires with fewer than 30,000 or more than 120,000 public chains were excluded, along with several repertoires with anomalous nucleotide sharing. TCRdb obtained this table from immuneACCESS and retained in-frame rearrangements with V and J assigned. These tables miss some clones; where compared with another copy, unresolved V genes account for less than half of the shortfall, and the remainder is unexplained. D and trimming were read from the DNA, whereas the V and J calls and clone size are those reported in that table. The sample profile shows about 150,000 clones; 60% to 85% of them were found once. Jointly, the top ten make up less than 15% of the sample.

Points on this clone: The clone's antigen remains unknown. Qualities for individual bases were not recorded, and no much larger clone is one base off.

This receptor chain uses TRBV28 and TRBJ1-5, with 10 bases aligning to TRBD1. Input material: PBMCs. The receptor was isolated from a man aged 35-49 years in good health and CMV-seropositive. For the CDR3, the sequence is CATSTGGWQPQHF. The base sequence is TGTGCCACCTCGACAGGGGGCTGGCAGCCCCAGCATTTT.